The 25 T cell receptor beta chains below come from one sample, sequenced in a study of cytomegalovirus exposure and HLA in healthy donors. With 60 Vbeta and 13 Jbeta primers, the PCR was carried out. Profiling relied on immunoSEQ multiplex PCR, and the TCRdb table lists in-frame clones only, not all of them. Here the sample spans some 110,000 clones, approximately 71% being singletons. What was sequenced was PBMCs. The receptor set was obtained from a man aged 40-49 years in good health and CMV-seronegative.

This clone was seen more than once but under ten times. V usage is TRBV10-3 and J usage is TRBJ2-5; maybe TRBD2 (5 bases). The CDR3 sequence is 15 residues long. Germline-derived CDR1 and CDR2 are ENHRY and SYGVKD. V was pared by 5 bases and J by 0 bases, with 13 bases between. The CDR3: CAISIGSGNQETQYF. CDR3 bases: TGTGCCATCAGTATCGGTTCCGGGAACCAAGAGACCCAGTACTTC.

This chain connects TRBV10-3 to TRBJ2-3, with TRBD2 identical over 11 bases. The germline gives CDR1 ENHRY, CDR2 SYGVKD. With 2 bases clipped from V and 2 bases from J, the junction kept 3 bases outside the gene matches. The CDR3 has 16 amino acids. CDR3 bases: TGTGCCATCAGTGAGGGGACTAGCGGCTACACAGATACGCAGTATTTT. Translating it yields CAISEGTSGYTDTQYF.

The chain recombines TRBV4-1 with TRBJ2-5; possible D gene TRBD1, 7 bases. The CDR3 has 15 residues. Trimming removed 5 bases from V and 4 bases from J, with 17 bases in between. Germline V gene sequence: CDR1 MGHRA, CDR2 YSYEKL. In nucleotides, the CDR3 is TGCGCCAGCAGCGAAAGAGGGGGGACAGCAGAGACCCAGTACTTC. Its translation: CASSERGGTAETQYF.

J is TRBJ1-1 and V is TRBV19, with unresolved D. V lost 6 bases and J 2 bases, leaving 13 bases between the germline ends. CDR1 and CDR2 from the germline V gene are LNHDA and SQIVND (reference sequence). This CDR3 contains 14 residues. In DNA form, the CDR3 reads TGTGCCAGTAGGGGTGAGGGCCACAACACTGAAGCTTTCTTT. Translation: CASRGEGHNTEAFF.

The gene calls are TRBV7-7 and TRBJ2-2, with 7 bases lining up with TRBD1. CDR1 and CDR2 from the germline V gene are SSHAT and FNYEAQ (reference sequence). The CDR3 sequence is 16 residues long. J was trimmed by 1 base and V by 5 bases; bases with no gene match: 7. The CDR3 loop is CASSLDRVGNTGELFF. The CDR3 DNA follows: TGTGCCAGCAGCCTAGACAGGGTTGGGAACACCGGGGAGCTGTTTTTT.

This chain uses TRBV6-5 with TRBJ2-3, with 7 positions matching TRBD2. CDR3 length: 16 amino acids. Germline CDR1 and CDR2: MNHEY and SVGAGI. After removal of 0 bases from V and 3 bases from J, the junction contained 6 bases not matched to a gene. The CDR3 DNA reads TGTGCCAGCAGTTACTCGCGGGGGAGCTGGACAGATACGCAGTATTTT. Its protein is CASSYSRGSWTDTQYF.

The chain has TRBV5-1 and TRBJ2-5; the match to TRBD1 covers 7 bases. CDR3 length: 15 amino acids. Trimming at V came to 0 bases and at J to 2 bases, leaving 4 bases not matched to a gene. CDR1 is SGHRS, CDR2 YFSETQ, per germline. The CDR3 loop reads CASSLAGTEQETQYF. DNA of the CDR3: TGCGCCAGCAGCTTGGCCGGGACAGAGCAAGAGACCCAGTACTTC.

This clone was seen a handful of times. The chain has TRBV7-2 and TRBJ2-3; D is unresolved. In germline, CDR1 is SGHTA, CDR2 FQGNSA. With 2 bases removed from V and 4 bases from J, the gap between germline ends came to 10 bases. This CDR3 has 14 amino acids. CDR3 protein: CASSLTVQPDTQYF. The CDR3 DNA reads as TGTGCCAGCAGCTTAACAGTGCAGCCAGATACGCAGTATTTT.

The chain employs TRBV7-9 and TRBJ2-7, with 9 bases matching TRBD1. The V gene end was trimmed by 5 bases and the J gene end by 4 bases; junction bases not matched to a gene: 6. This CDR3 has 14 residues. Looked up from germline, CDR1 is SEHNR and CDR2 is FQNEAQ (reference sequence). The CDR3 DNA is TGTGCCAGCAGCCCTGAGGACAGGGGTTACGAGCAGTACTTC. Protein product: CASSPEDRGYEQYF. Combining the CDR3 with reference TRBV7-9 and TRBJ2-7 gives the whole variable domain DTGVSQNPRHKITKRGQNVTFRCDPISEHNRLYWYRQTLGQGPEFLTYFQNEAQLEKSRLLSDRFSAERPKGSFSTLEIQRTEQGDSAMYLCASSPEDRGYEQYFGPGTRLTVT.

The chain is built from TRBV4-1 and TRBJ2-7; 8 positions agree with TRBD2. The V gene's germline CDR1 is MGHRA and CDR2 YSYEKL. The ends lost 1 base at V and 3 bases at J; junction bases unmatched: 5. CDR3 length: 15 amino acids. This CDR3 reads CASSQGLAGYYEQYF. In DNA, the CDR3 is TGCGCCAGCAGCCAAGGGCTAGCGGGTTACTACGAGCAGTACTTC.

This sequence joins TRBV19 and TRBJ2-3; D perhaps matches TRBD2 (5 bases). This CDR3 has 14 residues. V shed 6 bases and J shed 1 base, with 11 bases lying between them. Per the germline V gene, CDR1 is LNHDA and CDR2 is SQIVND (reference sequence). CDR3 loop: CASSLLVGTDTQYF. CDR3 DNA sequence: TGTGCCAGTAGCCTACTAGTAGGCACAGATACGCAGTATTTT.

The chain has TRBV14 and TRBJ1-2; 8 positions agree with TRBD1. Germline V lookup: CDR1 SGHDN, CDR2 FVKESK. The CDR3 consists of 13 residues. After removal of 4 bases from V and 8 bases from J, the junction contained 6 bases not matched to a gene. The CDR3 here is CASSPDRAGGYTF. The CDR3, as DNA: TGTGCCAGCAGCCCGGACAGGGCCGGAGGCTACACCTTC.

The chain employs TRBV18 and TRBJ1-1; no definite D call. The CDR3 is 12 amino acids. Per germline, CDR1 KGHSH and CDR2 LQKENI. Deletions cut 5 bases from V and 10 bases from J, with 14 bases between. CDR3 sequence reads: CASSETRRGAFF. In DNA, the CDR3 is TGTGCCAGCTCAGAGACCCGGCGCGGAGCTTTCTTT.

This clone was counted between two and nine times. The V gene is TRBV6-1, the J gene TRBJ1-1, with TRBD1 matching 7 bases. The ends lost 4 bases at V and 1 base at J; junction bases unmatched: 3. The V gene's germline CDR1 is MNHNS and CDR2 SASEGT. This CDR3 has 14 residues. The CDR3 coding sequence is TGTGCCAGCAGTGGGCGACAGGGGAACACTGAAGCTTTCTTT. This gives the protein CASSGRQGNTEAFF.

The V and J genes are TRBV19 and TRBJ1-1; D is unclear. Germline CDR1 reads LNHDA; CDR2 reads SQIVND (reference sequence). V was trimmed by 3 bases and J by 1 base, leaving 12 bases between them. The CDR3 covers 15 residues. The CDR3 region has the DNA TGTGCCAGTAGTATCTCCGGGAAGGGGAACACTGAAGCTTTCTTT. Its translation is CASSISGKGNTEAFF.

This clone was picked up a small number of times. The genes are TRBV28 and TRBJ1-3; D gene ambiguous. The V end was cut by 4 bases, the J end by 6 bases, with 7 bases between. The V gene's germline CDR1 is MDHEN and CDR2 SYDVKM. The CDR3 has 12 amino acids. For the CDR3, the DNA is TGTGCCAGCAGTTCGGGTTCAAACACCATATATTTT. It specifies CASSSGSNTIYF.

This clone was seen a few times. The CDR3 reads CATSRVGSSTYGYTF. CDR3 DNA sequence: TGTGCCACCAGCAGAGTCGGGAGTAGCACATATGGCTACACCTTC. The chain combines TRBV15 with TRBJ1-2; no clear D. Germline V lookup: CDR1 LNHNV, CDR2 YYDKDF (reference sequence). The ends were cut back, 1 base at V and 5 bases at J, with 14 bases in the middle. This CDR3 is built from 15 residues.

This clone was detected only a few times. This rearrangement joins TRBV2 to TRBJ1-1; D ambiguous. The V end lost 4 bases, the J end lost 0 bases, and 6 bases lay between the germline ends. The CDR3 runs 13 residues. Germline V CDR1 and CDR2: SNHLY, FYNNEI. The CDR3 spells CASSGYMNTEAFF. The DNA for the CDR3 is TGTGCCAGCAGTGGGTACATGAACACTGAAGCTTTCTTT.

The chain has TRBV6-1 and TRBJ2-1, with TRBD2 matching over 14 bases. The CDR3 runs to 13 residues. Losses at the gene ends were 7 bases for V and 10 bases for J; bases not matched to a gene: 3. Germline V gene sequence: CDR1 MNHNS, CDR2 SASEGT. This CDR3 reads CASMTSGGVEQFF. CDR3 nucleotides: TGTGCCAGCATGACTAGCGGGGGGGTCGAGCAGTTCTTC.

The chain carries TRBV5-1 and TRBJ2-7, with 15 bases lining up with TRBD2. CDR1 is SGHRS and CDR2 is YFSETQ in the germline V gene. V lost 9 bases to trimming and J lost 3 bases; unmatched junction nucleotides: 13. The CDR3 length is 17 residues. CDR3 protein: CANRPGTSGGSDYEQYF. The CDR3 DNA follows: TGCGCCAACAGGCCAGGGACTAGCGGGGGGTCGGACTACGAGCAGTACTTC.

Only one count was recorded for this clone. The CDR3 spells CASSLGSAGGPTDTQYF. The CDR3 coding sequence is TGTGCCAGCAGCTTAGGTTCTGCGGGGGGGCCCACAGATACGCAGTATTTT. V usage is TRBV7-8 and J usage is TRBJ2-3, with 9 nucleotides matching TRBD2. The CDR3 is made up of 17 amino acids. Germline-derived CDR1 and CDR2 are SGHVS and FQNEAQ. V trimming: 1 base; J trimming: 2 bases; junction bases outside the gene matches: 7. Based on the CDR3 plus reference TRBV7-8 and TRBJ2-3, the full variable domain is GAGVSQSPRYKVAKRGQDVALRCDPISGHVSLFWYQQALGQGPEFLTYFQNEAQLDKSGLPSDRFFAERPEGSVSTLKIQRTQQEDSAVYLCASSLGSAGGPTDTQYFGPGTRLTVL.

The chain has TRBV5-1 and TRBJ2-5; 8 nucleotides line up with TRBD1. The DNA end favors TRBJ2-7, so the J call may be wrong. CDR1 is SGHRS and CDR2 is YFSETQ in the germline V gene. The CDR3 has 14 amino acids. DNA for the CDR3: TGCGCCAGCAGCTTAAATACAGGGGGCTACGAGCAGTACTTC. Its translation: CASSLNTGGYEQYF.

The V call is TRBV6-1, the J call TRBJ2-7; TRBD1 matches 10 bases. The CDR3 length is 14 residues. Germline trimming cut 3 bases from V and 6 bases from J; bases unmatched to any gene: 5. Germline lookup yields CDR1 MNHNS and CDR2 SASEGT. The CDR3 protein is CASSDGQGGSEQYF. The CDR3 coding sequence is TGTGCCAGCAGTGACGGACAGGGGGGGTCCGAGCAGTACTTC.

The chain joins TRBV5-1 to TRBJ1-1, with TRBD1 matching 9 bases. The CDR3 is made up of 15 amino acids. Germline trimming cut 0 bases from V and 8 bases from J; bases unmatched to any gene: 8. The germline V gene has CDR1 SGHRS and CDR2 YFSETQ. CDR3 sequence: CASSLAQTGGHEAFF. CDR3 sequence (DNA): TGCGCCAGCAGCTTGGCCCAGACAGGGGGGCACGAAGCTTTCTTT.

The chain uses TRBV25-1 and TRBJ1-6; D gene uncertain. This CDR3 region has 15 residues. Germline assignment: CDR1 MGHDK and CDR2 SYGVNS. Trimming removed 3 bases at V and 14 bases at J, with 20 bases between. CDR3: CASSDPRGLGLALHF. DNA of the CDR3: TGTGCCAGCAGTGACCCACGCGGACTGGGCCTGGCCCTCCACTTT. The variable domain in full, with the rest retrieved from reference TRBV25-1 and TRBJ1-6, is EADIYQTPRYLVIGTGKKITLECSQTMGHDKMYWYQQDPGMELHLIHYSYGVNSTEKGDLSSESTVSRIRTEHFPLTLESARPSHTSQYLCASSDPRGLGLALHFGNGTRLTVT.